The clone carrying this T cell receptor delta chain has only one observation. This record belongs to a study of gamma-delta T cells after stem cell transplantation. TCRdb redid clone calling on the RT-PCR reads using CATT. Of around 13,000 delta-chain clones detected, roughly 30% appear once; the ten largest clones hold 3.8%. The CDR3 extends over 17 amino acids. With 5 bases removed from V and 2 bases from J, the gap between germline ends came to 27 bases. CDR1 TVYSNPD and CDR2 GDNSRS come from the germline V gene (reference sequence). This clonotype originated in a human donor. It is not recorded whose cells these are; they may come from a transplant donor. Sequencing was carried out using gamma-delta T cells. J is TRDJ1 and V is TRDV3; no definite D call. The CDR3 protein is CALSTPPGRVKTDKLIF. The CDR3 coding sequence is TGTGCCCTCAGTACTCCCCCGGGACGAGTAAAGACCGATAAACTCATCTTT.